Below are 20 T cell receptor beta chains sequenced from a single sample in a study of B cell selection in AIRE deficiency. Sorting defined conventional CD4 T cells as CD4+CD127+. The protocol was immunoSEQ multiplex PCR, while the TCRdb copy is restricted to in-frame clones and leaves out a portion. This sample carries 20,000 to 25,000 clones, around 97% of them seen once, and the ten largest clones take approximately 0.3%. Sequencing was done on a sample of conventional CD4+ T cells sorted from PBMCs. These receptors all stem from a human donor with AIRE deficiency.

The V call is TRBV5-8, the J call TRBJ2-5; TRBD2 aligns across 8 bases. The trim removed 4 bases at V and 7 bases at J, leaving 9 bases unmatched. Per the germline V gene, CDR1 is SGHTS and CDR2 is YDEGEE. The length of the CDR3 is 14 residues. In DNA form, the CDR3 reads TGTGCCAGCAGCCGCGGACTAGCTTATACGACCCAGTACTTC. Its translation is CASSRGLAYTTQYF.

The chain links TRBV7-2 to TRBJ2-1, with TRBD2 matching over 8 bases. V shed 5 bases and J 12 bases; nucleotides not matched to a gene: 9. The CDR3 consists of 13 residues. Germline CDR1 and CDR2: SGHTA and FQGNSA. CDR3 residues: CASSPAGEPGQFF. The CDR3 DNA sequence: TGTGCCAGCAGCCCAGCGGGGGAACCCGGGCAGTTCTTC.

The chain uses TRBV5-6 and TRBJ1-5; 7 bases map to TRBD1. V trimming: 5 bases; J trimming: 5 bases; junction bases outside the gene matches: 7. In germline, CDR1 is SGHDT, CDR2 YYEEEE. The CDR3 consists of 14 residues. For the CDR3, the DNA is TGTGCCAGCAGGAGACAGGGCTTAGATCAGCCCCAGCATTTT. This encodes CASRRQGLDQPQHF.

V usage is TRBV2 and J usage is TRBJ1-2; D remains ambiguous. Between the trimmed V and J ends, which lost 7 bases and 2 bases, there was a span of 8 bases. The CDR3 covers 12 residues. CDR1 and CDR2 from the germline V gene are SNHLY and FYNNEI. This chain's CDR3 is CASTIANYGYTF. The DNA of the CDR3 is TGTGCCAGCACTATCGCGAACTATGGCTACACCTTC.

The chain combines TRBV7-8 with TRBJ2-2, with a weak D call TRBD2 (6 bases). The V end lost 5 bases, the J end lost 2 bases, and 12 bases lay between the germline ends. The CDR3 covers 15 residues. Germline lookup yields CDR1 SGHVS and CDR2 FQNEAQ. CDR3 coding DNA: TGTGCCAGCAGCACCCGGGACTTCAACACCGGGGAGCTGTTTTTT. This translates into CASSTRDFNTGELFF.

J is TRBJ1-2 and V is TRBV27; 9 positions agree with TRBD1. This CDR3 is built from 12 residues. Germline lookup yields CDR1 MNHEY and CDR2 SMNVEV (reference sequence). With V trimmed by 8 bases and J by 11 bases, 9 bases remained unmatched. The CDR3, as DNA: TGTGCCAGCGGCCGGGACAGGGTCAAATACACCTTC. It specifies CASGRDRVKYTF.

The chain uses TRBV18 and TRBJ1-3; 7 bases fit TRBD1. The V gene's germline CDR1 is KGHSH and CDR2 LQKENI. This CDR3 is built from 16 residues. J was trimmed by 1 base and V by 3 bases; bases with no gene match: 6. The CDR3 coding sequence is TGTGCCAGCTCACCGCTACAGGGGAGGTCTGGAAACACCATATATTTT. This codes for CASSPLQGRSGNTIYF.

This chain joins TRBV11-2 and TRBJ2-1; the match to TRBD1 covers 8 bases. J was trimmed by 9 bases and V by 3 bases; bases with no gene match: 13. Germline values: CDR1 SGHAT, CDR2 FQNNGV. The CDR3 has 16 residues. This CDR3 is CASSFRSGGGLVEQFF. CDR3 in DNA: TGTGCCAGCAGCTTTAGATCAGGGGGCGGGTTGGTTGAGCAGTTCTTC.

This chain uses TRBV7-2 with TRBJ2-3; 14 bases are a match to TRBD2. Germline CDR1 and CDR2: SGHTA and FQGNSA. The CDR3 is 17 amino acids. With 7 bases clipped from V and 1 base from J, the junction kept 7 bases outside the gene matches. The CDR3 sequence is CASTKWGLAGGTDTQYF. Here the CDR3 DNA reads TGTGCCAGCACCAAGTGGGGACTAGCGGGGGGCACAGATACGCAGTATTTT.

The chain has TRBV25-1 and TRBJ2-2; D remains unclear. The germline V gene has CDR1 MGHDK and CDR2 SYGVNS. There are 13 residues in the CDR3. V lost 7 bases, J lost 3 bases, and 9 bases lay in between. The CDR3 DNA reads as TGTGCCAGCATAAATCAGGACACCGGGGAGCTGTTTTTT. Translated, it gives CASINQDTGELFF.

The J gene is TRBJ1-2, the V gene TRBV2; D is possibly TRBD1 (6 bases). Germline lookup yields CDR1 SNHLY and CDR2 FYNNEI. The CDR3 runs 16 residues. V was clipped by 8 bases and J by 3 bases, with 22 bases between them. The CDR3 bases are TGTGCCAGCGTTAGGTCAGGGGCGGGGACTGACTATGGCTACACCTTC. Residues: CASVRSGAGTDYGYTF.

Regarding this clone: One end of the junction does not line up with germline, which may come from a read error. The genes are TRBV4-2 and TRBJ2-2; 12 bases line up with TRBD2. Germline V gene sequence: CDR1 LGHNA, CDR2 YNFKEQ. The CDR3 runs 18 residues. The DNA for the CDR3 is TGTGCCAGCAGCCCATGGTATACTAGCGGGGGGAACCCCGGGGAGCTGTTTTTT. Translated: CASSPWYTSGGNPGELFF.

The rearrangement uses TRBV9 and TRBJ1-1; TRBD1 aligns across 9 bases. The CDR3 is made up of 16 amino acids. Germline values: CDR1 SGDLS, CDR2 YYNGEE. After removal of 4 bases from V and 7 bases from J, the junction contained 14 bases not matched to a gene. This chain's CDR3 is CASSPVGGTGINEAFF. Written as DNA, the CDR3 is TGTGCCAGCAGCCCCGTCGGAGGGACAGGGATTAATGAAGCTTTCTTT.

This chain uses TRBV6-1 with TRBJ2-3; the D gene is possibly TRBD2 (6 bases). V was clipped by 5 bases and J by 8 bases, with 17 bases between them. Germline V CDR1 and CDR2: MNHNS, SASEGT. The CDR3 spans 14 residues. The DNA of the CDR3 is TGTGCCAGCAGTCCCACGGGAGTATGGGGTACGCAGTATTTT. Amino acid sequence: CASSPTGVWGTQYF.

The chain uses TRBV29-1 and TRBJ1-2; a possible D gene is TRBD1 (5 bases). The CDR3 has 12 amino acids. Germline values: CDR1 SQVTM, CDR2 ANQGSEA. CDR3 nucleotides: TGCAGTGGACGGGACGGGAACTATGGCTACACCTTC. It codes for CSGRDGNYGYTF. The variable domain in full, with the rest retrieved from reference TRBV29-1 and TRBJ1-2, is SAVISQKPSRDICQRGTSLTIQCQVDSQVTMMFWYRQQPGQSLTLIATANQGSEATYESGFVIDKFPISRPNLTFSTLTVSNMSPEDSSIYLCSGRDGNYGYTFGSGTRLTVV.

The CDR3 sequence: CASSYSPNYEQYF. DNA for the CDR3: TGTGCCAGCAGTTACTCCCCGAATTACGAGCAGTACTTC. The chain combines TRBV6-5 with TRBJ2-7; no reliable D call. This CDR3 is built from 13 residues. CDR1 MNHEY and CDR2 SVGAGI come from the germline V gene. V lost 0 bases, J lost 4 bases, and 7 bases lay in between.

The V and J genes are TRBV5-1 and TRBJ1-5; unclear D gene. With 1 base removed from V and 5 bases from J, the gap between germline ends came to 10 bases. The CDR3 covers 14 residues. Looked up from germline, CDR1 is SGHRS and CDR2 is YFSETQ. CDR3 sequence reads: CASSLNGADQPQHF. DNA of the CDR3: TGCGCCAGCAGCTTGAACGGTGCCGATCAGCCCCAGCATTTT.

The J gene is TRBJ2-1, the V gene TRBV5-4, with 15 bases fitting TRBD2. This CDR3 has 15 residues. The germline V gene encodes CDR1 SGHNT and CDR2 YYREEE (reference sequence). V lost 5 bases, J lost 6 bases, and 3 bases stayed unmatched. The DNA for the CDR3 is TGTGCCAGCAGTCCGGGACTAGCGGGGGGCAATGAGCAGTTCTTC. This codes for CASSPGLAGGNEQFF.

The CDR3 sequence is CASSKSTGSSPLHF. CDR3 sequence (DNA): TGTGCCAGTAGTAAATCGACAGGGAGCTCACCCCTCCACTTT. This chain connects TRBV19 to TRBJ1-6; 7 positions agree with TRBD1. Trimming at V came to 4 bases and at J to 10 bases, leaving 7 bases not matched to a gene. CDR3 length: 14 residues. CDR1 and CDR2 (germline): LNHDA, SQIVND (reference sequence). The full variable domain, rest sourced from reference TRBV19 and TRBJ1-6, is DGGITQSPKYLFRKEGQNVTLSCEQNLNHDAMYWYRQDPGQGLRLIYYSQIVNDFQKGDIAEGYSVSREKKESFPLTVTSAQKNPTAFYLCASSKSTGSSPLHFGNGTRLTVT.

This chain connects TRBV28 to TRBJ1-3; TRBD1 might be the D (5 bases). This CDR3 has 15 amino acids. Germline V gene data show CDR1 as MDHEN and CDR2 as SYDVKM. Trimming left V 4 bases short and J 4 bases short, with 14 bases between. CDR3 DNA sequence: TGTGCCAGCAGTTCTGGCTCCGAGGGGGGAAACACCATATATTTT. This gives the protein CASSSGSEGGNTIYF.